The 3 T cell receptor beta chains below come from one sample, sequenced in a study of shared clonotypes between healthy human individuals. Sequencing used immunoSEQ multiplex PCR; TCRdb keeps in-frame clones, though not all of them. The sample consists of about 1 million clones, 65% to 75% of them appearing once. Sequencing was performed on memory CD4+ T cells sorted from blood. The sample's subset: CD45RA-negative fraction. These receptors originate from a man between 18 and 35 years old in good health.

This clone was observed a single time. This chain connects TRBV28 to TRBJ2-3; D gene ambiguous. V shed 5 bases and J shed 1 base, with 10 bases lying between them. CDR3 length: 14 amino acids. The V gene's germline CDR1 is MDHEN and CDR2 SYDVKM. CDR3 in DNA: TGTGCCAGCAGTCCCCCCCCTGGCACAGATACGCAGTATTTT. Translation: CASSPPPGTDTQYF. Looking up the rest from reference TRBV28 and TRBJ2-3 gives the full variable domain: DVKVTQSSRYLVKRTGEKVFLECVQDMDHENMFWYRQDPGLGLRLIYFSYDVKMKEKGDIPEGYSVSREKKERFSLILESASTNQTSMYLCASSPPPGTDTQYFGPGTRLTVL.

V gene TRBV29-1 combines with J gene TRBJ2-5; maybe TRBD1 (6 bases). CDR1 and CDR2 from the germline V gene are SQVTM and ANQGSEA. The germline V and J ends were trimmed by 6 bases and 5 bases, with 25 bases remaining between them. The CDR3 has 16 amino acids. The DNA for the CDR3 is TGCAGCGTCTCAGGGGTTAGAGGCGGTGGAGTGGAGACCCAGTACTTC. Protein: CSVSGVRGGGVETQYF. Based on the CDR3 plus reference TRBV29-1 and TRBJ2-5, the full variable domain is SAVISQKPSRDICQRGTSLTIQCQVDSQVTMMFWYRQQPGQSLTLIATANQGSEATYESGFVIDKFPISRPNLTFSTLTVSNMSPEDSSIYLCSVSGVRGGGVETQYFGPGTRLLVL.

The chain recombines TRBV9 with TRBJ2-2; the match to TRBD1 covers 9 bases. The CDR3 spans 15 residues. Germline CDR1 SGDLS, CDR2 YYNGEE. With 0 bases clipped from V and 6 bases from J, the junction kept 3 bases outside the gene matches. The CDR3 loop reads CASSVGQGVSGELFF. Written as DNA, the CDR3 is TGTGCCAGCAGCGTAGGACAGGGGGTTTCCGGGGAGCTGTTTTTT.